These T cell receptor beta chains were read from a single sample in a study of T-cell reconstitution after alpha-beta-depleted transplantation in children. In TCRdb, the PCR reads were re-called with MiXCR into one record per CDR3 protein. The sample lists approximately 100,000 distinct CDR3 sequences; 12% were seen once. The sample was PBMCs from the stem cell graft donor, taken from the stem cell graft. These receptor sequences come from a human donor who donated a stem cell graft to a child with inherited bone marrow failure. CDR3s include the opening cysteine and the closing phenylalanine or tryptophan. A D gene is named only where the DNA matches it firmly. Clone size, where shown, is once, few, many, or a class for clones that have expanded.

D | size | J | V | CDR3 | DNA
TRBD1 | many | TRBJ1-6 | TRBV7-2 | CASSSQGVGNSPLHF | TGTGCCAGCAGCTCGCAGGGGGTCGGCAATTCACCCCTCCACTTT
TRBD1 | many | TRBJ1-4 | TRBV20-1 | CSAGQGDEKLFF | TGCAGTGCTGGACAGGGAGATGAAAAACTGTTTTTT
. | many | TRBJ2-3 | TRBV18 | CASSYSGTDTQYF | TGTGCCAGCTCGTATTCAGGCACAGATACGCAGTATTTT
. | many | TRBJ2-1 | TRBV5-1 | CASSAGNEQFF | TGCGCCAGCAGCGCCGGTAATGAGCAGTTCTTC
. | many | TRBJ2-7 | TRBV19 | CASSPGWGAYEQYF | TGTGCCAGTAGTCCCGGGTGGGGAGCCTACGAGCAGTACTTC
TRBD2 | many | TRBJ2-1 | TRBV27 | CASSFSGRGSEQFF | TGTGCCAGCAGTTTTAGCGGGAGAGGAAGTGAGCAGTTCTTC
. | many | TRBJ1-1 | TRBV20-1 | CSAPPGGRNTEAFF | TGCAGTGCCCCTCCCGGCGGAAGGAACACTGAAGCTTTCTTT
TRBD1 | many | TRBJ2-7 | TRBV5-6 | CASSLEDRDEQYF | TGTGCCAGCAGCTTGGAGGACAGGGACGAGCAGTACTTC
TRBD1 | many | TRBJ1-1 | TRBV7-8 | CASSFGGQVPTEAFF | TGTGCCAGCAGCTTTGGGGGACAGGTACCCACTGAAGCTTTCTTT
. | many | TRBJ2-5 | TRBV28 | CASSWFSRWEVKETQYF | TGTGCCAGCAGTTGGTTTAGTCGGTGGGAGGTGAAAGAGACCCAGTACTTC
. | many | TRBJ1-4 | TRBV7-8 | CASSLARQTRGRTNEKLFF | TGTGCCAGCAGCTTAGCTCGGCAGACCCGGGGGCGAACTAATGAAAAACTGTTTTTT
TRBD2 | . | TRBJ2-7 | TRBV20-1 | CCARGRTSGSGWYEQYF | TGCTGTGCTAGAGGCAGGACTAGCGGGAGCGGGTGGTACGAGCAGTACTTC
TRBD2 | many | TRBJ2-3 | TRBV12-3/TRBV12-4 | CASTLAGTTDTQYF | TGTGCCAGCACCCTAGCGGGAACCACAGATACGCAGTATTTT
. | . | TRBJ2-2 | TRBV15 | CATSQGPNTGELFF | TGTGCCACCAGCCAGGGCCCGAACACCGGGGAGCTGTTTTTT
. | many | TRBJ1-5 | TRBV7-6 | CASSLARGAQPQHF | TGTGCCAGCAGCTTAGCTAGGGGGGCTCAGCCCCAGCATTTT
. | . | TRBJ1-2 | TRBV7-9 | CAIPGGGYGYTF | TGTGCCATCCCCGGGGGGGGCTATGGCTACACCTTC
. | . | TRBJ1-2 | TRBV28 | CASRYRYDYTF | TGTGCCAGCAGATACAGGTACGACTACACCTTC
. | many | TRBJ2-7 | TRBV3-1 | CASSRSLSYEQYF | TGTGCCAGCAGCCGCTCCCTCTCCTACGAGCAGTACTTC
. | many | TRBJ2-4 | TRBV20-1 | CSATSEAKNIQYF | TGCAGTGCTACTAGCGAAGCCAAAAACATTCAGTACTTC
TRBD2 | . | TRBJ2-1 | TRBV7-9 | CASSPTGGSVSYNEQFF | TGTGCCAGCAGCCCCACGGGGGGGAGTGTCTCCTACAATGAGCAGTTCTTC
. | many | TRBJ2-1 | TRBV12-3/TRBV12-4 | CASTPGSYNEQFF | TGTGCCAGCACCCCGGGGTCCTACAATGAGCAGTTCTTC
. | many | TRBJ1-4 | TRBV20-1 | CSARDRWGVAGKREKLFF | TGCAGTGCTAGAGATCGTTGGGGGGTCGCCGGTAAACGGGAAAAACTGTTTTTT
. | few | TRBJ2-1 | TRBV9 | CASTPSANSYNEQFF | TGTGCCAGCACCCCTAGCGCCAACTCCTACAATGAGCAGTTCTTC
TRBD1 | . | TRBJ2-3 | TRBV7-2 | CASSLEGGRRNTQYF | TGTGCCAGCAGCTTAGAAGGGGGCAGACGAAATACGCAGTATTTT
. | many | TRBJ2-1 | TRBV18 | CASFNPGVREQFF | TGTGCCAGCTTCAACCCAGGGGTCCGTGAGCAGTTCTTC
. | many | TRBJ1-2 | TRBV7-9 | CASSLVSTDYGYTF | TGTGCCAGCAGCTTAGTGTCGACAGACTATGGCTACACCTTC
TRBD2 | . | TRBJ2-7 | TRBV20-1 | CCARDIAGGSYEQYF | TGCTGTGCTAGAGACATAGCGGGAGGCTCCTACGAGCAGTACTTC
. | many | TRBJ2-5 | TRBV27 | CASSPGPGTQETQYF | TGTGCCAGCAGTCCAGGTCCAGGCACTCAAGAGACCCAGTACTTC
. | . | TRBJ1-1 | TRBV7-2 | CASSLAGWGYSGNTEAFF | TGTGCCAGCAGCTTAGCGGGTTGGGGGTATTCGGGGAACACTGAAGCTTTCTTT
TRBD1 | many | TRBJ1-5 | TRBV7-2 | CASSRDRGRSGSNQPQHF | TGTGCCAGCAGCCGGGACAGGGGGCGCTCAGGCAGCAATCAGCCCCAGCATTTT
. | many | TRBJ1-1 | TRBV5-6 | CASSTQGLNTEAFF | TGTGCCAGCAGCACGCAGGGGTTGAACACTGAAGCTTTCTTT
. | many | TRBJ2-1 | TRBV10-3 | CAISEGQILYNEQFF | TGTGCCATCAGTGAAGGACAGATCCTCTACAATGAGCAGTTCTTC
. | few | TRBJ1-1 | TRBV11-2 | CASSSLRRTEAFF | TGTGCCAGCAGCTCTCTTCGTAGGACTGAAGCTTTCTTT
. | many | TRBJ1-1 | TRBV5-1 | CASSTHIGVREAFF | TGCGCCAGCAGCACCCACATAGGGGTCCGCGAAGCTTTCTTT
TRBD2 | many | TRBJ2-1 | TRBV6-1 | CASRPLGTSDEQFF | TGTGCCAGCCGCCCCCTTGGGACTAGCGATGAGCAGTTCTTC
. | many | TRBJ2-7 | TRBV4-1 | CASSQGVTYEQYF | TGCGCCAGCAGCCAAGGCGTCACCTACGAGCAGTACTTC
. | few | TRBJ1-5 | TRBV10-3 | CAISERSRNQPQHF | TGTGCCATCAGTGAGAGGAGTCGCAATCAGCCCCAGCATTTT
. | many | TRBJ1-2 | TRBV30 | CAWSVQTHYGYTF | TGTGCCTGGAGTGTACAAACGCACTATGGCTACACCTTC